Following are 7 T cell receptor beta chains from one sample sequenced in a study of shared clonotypes between healthy human individuals. Naive CD8 populations comprised CD45RO-negative cells positively selected for CCR7, excluding terminally differentiated effector memory CD45RA+ cells. The protocol was immunoSEQ multiplex PCR, while the TCRdb copy is restricted to in-frame clones and leaves out a portion. The table shows 2 million or so clones, with about 95% occurring only once. Sequenced input: naive CD8+ T cells sorted from blood. These receptors were collected from a man aged 18 to 30 in good health.

Regarding this clone: At one of its ends the junction is not consistent with the germline gene, which may arise from a read error. The chain is built from TRBV25-1 and TRBJ2-1; 8 positions match TRBD1. The CDR3 has 14 residues. Germline CDR1 and CDR2: MGHDK and SYGVNS. CDR3 in amino acids: CDSSADRDYNEQFF. CDR3 nucleotides: TGTGACAGCAGTGCGGACAGGGACTACAATGAGCAGTTCTTC.

On this clone: The sample carries other DNA sequences with the same CDR3. The rearrangement joins TRBV28 to TRBJ2-3; weak D call: TRBD1 (5 bases). The germline CDR1 and CDR2 sequences are MDHEN and SYDVKM. There are 13 residues in the CDR3. Trimming removed 4 bases at V and 1 base at J, with 6 bases between. The CDR3: CASSSTGTDTQYF. DNA of the CDR3: TGTGCCAGCAGTTCGACAGGCACAGATACGCAGTATTTT.

This chain joins TRBV15 and TRBJ2-7; D is ambiguous. CDR1 is LNHNV and CDR2 is YYDKDF in the germline V gene (reference sequence). V lost 7 bases and J lost 2, with 15 bases in between. CDR3 size: 14 residues. The CDR3 spells CATKSSIGAYEQYF. CDR3 coding DNA: TGTGCCACCAAATCGAGTATAGGAGCCTACGAGCAGTACTTC.

A word on this clone: The same CDR3 arises from other DNA sequences in this sample as well. The chain carries TRBV13 and TRBJ1-1; D is unclear. Germline-derived CDR1 and CDR2 are PRHDT and FYEKMQ (reference sequence). The CDR3 is 12 residues long. V was shortened by 5 bases and J by 3 bases, with 7 bases between the two germline ends. The CDR3 coding sequence is TGTGCCAGCAGCCTATTAGACACTGAAGCTTTCTTT. Translating gives CASSLLDTEAFF.

The rearrangement uses TRBV7-2 and TRBJ2-7, with TRBD2 matching over 8 bases. The CDR3 has 17 residues. Per the germline V gene, CDR1 is SGHTA and CDR2 is FQGNSA. V trimming: 4 bases; J trimming: 1 base; junction bases outside the gene matches: 12. The CDR3 region is CASSSTPGLERSYEQYF. CDR3 coding DNA: TGTGCCAGCAGCTCAACCCCGGGACTAGAGCGTTCCTACGAGCAGTACTTC.

The rearrangement uses TRBV7-2 and TRBJ2-2, with 13 bases fitting TRBD2. The J segment lost 1 base and the V segment lost 4 bases, leaving 9 bases of the junction unmatched. The germline V gene has CDR1 SGHTA and CDR2 FQGNSA. The CDR3 is 19 amino acids. CDR3 bases: TGTGCCAGCAGCTCCCTACCACTAGCGGGAGGGCTGAACACCGGGGAGCTGTTTTTT. Translation gives CASSSLPLAGGLNTGELFF.

The CDR3 region is CAAASAGSYEQYF. CDR3 in DNA: TGTGCCGCGGCGAGTGCGGGCTCCTACGAGCAGTACTTC. This sequence joins TRBV7-9 and TRBJ2-7; D might be TRBD2 (5 bases). CDR1 SEHNR and CDR2 FQNEAQ come from the germline V gene (reference sequence). The CDR3 has 13 residues. V lost 11 bases to trimming and J lost 0 bases, with 14 bases between them.